This entry describes one TCR beta chain. Baseline was the first blood sampling point, followed by cycle 4 day 1 and cycle 7 day 1. This specimen comes from a study of OX40 agonist ivuxolimab in advanced cancers. TCRdb's copy holds only in-frame clones and misses some; the assay was immunoSEQ multiplex PCR. The repertoire holds approximately 89,000 clones, with 91% as singletons. CDR1 PRHDT and CDR2 FYEKMQ come from the germline V gene (reference sequence). Trimming removed 2 bases from V and 4 bases from J, with 12 bases in between. This CDR3 spans 15 amino acids. V is TRBV13 and J is TRBJ1-3; possible D gene TRBD1, 6 bases. The sequenced sample was CD4+ or CD8+ T cells sorted from blood, obtained in a trial of the OX40 agonist ivuxolimab. The sequence was collected from an adult with an advanced solid tumor such as melanoma, head and neck, liver or kidney cancer. The CDR3 region is CASSLYQGQGNTIYF. CDR3 nucleotide sequence: TGTGCCAGCAGCTTATATCAGGGGCAAGGAAACACCATATATTTT. The entire variable domain, with the rest obtained from reference TRBV13 and TRBJ1-3, is as follows: AAGVIQSPRHLIKEKRETATLKCYPIPRHDTVYWYQQGPGQDPQFLISFYEKMQSDKGSIPDRFSAQQFSDYHSELNMSSLELGDSALYFCASSLYQGQGNTIYFGEGSWLTVV.